This TCR beta chain was recovered during a study of molecular identifiers for immune sequencing clone quantification. TCRdb re-called the PCR reads with MiXCR, one entry per CDR3 protein. The table has about 320,000 distinct CDR3 sequences, about 23% seen once; the top ten hold 0.74%. This clonotype came up a few times. The receptor's source is a human donor in good health. Some libraries in this study had Jurkat cell RNA spiked in. What was sequenced was naive CD8+ T cells from blood, with Jurkat cell RNA spiked in. Stated subset: FACS-sorted CD8+CD4-CCR7+CD45RA+ naive T cells.

The CDR3: CASSQTQGGQETQYF. CDR3 DNA sequence: TGTGCCAGCAGCCAGACACAGGGTGGGCAAGAGACCCAGTACTTC. This rearrangement joins TRBV5-4 to TRBJ2-5; tentatively, D is TRBD1 (6 bases). The CDR3 spans 15 residues. The V gene lost 4 bases and the J gene lost 2 bases, with 15 bases spanning the gap. In germline, CDR1 is SGHNT, CDR2 YYREEE (reference sequence).